The rows below give T cell receptor beta chains drawn from one sample of a study of cytomegalovirus exposure and HLA in healthy donors. TCRdb's copy holds only in-frame clones and misses some; the assay was immunoSEQ multiplex PCR. Found here are about 200,000 clones, around 80% of them singletons; the top ten hold 15% to 17%. The material sequenced was PBMCs. The source is a middle-aged man in good health and CMV-seronegative. The CDR3 runs from the conserved cysteine through the conserved F or W. A D gene is named only where the DNA matches it firmly. Rows give clone size only sometimes, using once, few, many, or a class for an expanded clone.

d_gene	v_gene	j_gene	abundance	CDR3nt	CDR3aa
TRBD1	TRBV6-6	TRBJ1-5	.	TGTGCCACCCTTAGGGACAGCTATAGCAATCAGCCCCAGCATTTT	CATLRDSYSNQPQHF
TRBD1	TRBV5-1	TRBJ2-1	.	TGCGCCAGCAGTTACGGGACAGGGCCAACCAATGAGCAGTTCTTC	CASSYGTGPTNEQFF
TRBD1	TRBV4-1	TRBJ2-7	.	TGCGCCAGCAGCCCGGACAGGGGTTACGAGCAGTACTTC	CASSPDRGYEQYF
.	TRBV27	TRBJ2-1	.	TGTGCCAGCAGTTTATTTGAGGGTAATGAGCAGTTCTTC	CASSLFEGNEQFF
TRBD1	TRBV11-3	TRBJ1-1	.	TGTGCCAGCAGCTCAGGGGGGAACACTGAAGCTTTCTTT	CASSSGGNTEAFF
.	TRBV2	TRBJ2-7	once	TGTGCCAGCAGTGAAGCGCGAGGGTCTTTGGACGAGCAGTACTTC	CASSEARGSLDEQYF
TRBD2	TRBV27	TRBJ2-5	.	TGTGCCAGCAATCGAGCCGGGGGGTGGAGGGAGACCCAGTACTTC	CASNRAGGWRETQYF
.	TRBV7-9	TRBJ2-2	.	TGTGCCAGCAGCTTCCAAAACGGGGAGCTGTTTTTT	CASSFQNGELFF
.	TRBV11-2	TRBJ2-7	.	TGTGCCAGCAGCAGCCGGCGAGGGGACGGGAGCTACGAGCAGTACTTC	CASSSRRGDGSYEQYF
.	TRBV5-1	TRBJ2-1	.	TGCGCCAGCAGCTTGGGCGCGCCAACCTACAATGAGCAGTTCTTC	CASSLGAPTYNEQFF
TRBD1	TRBV9	TRBJ2-2	.	TGTGCCAGCAGCGGCAGACAGGGAGTCCCCGGGGAGCTGTTTTTT	CASSGRQGVPGELFF
.	TRBV7-2	TRBJ1-6	.	TGTGCCAGCAGCCCACGGGGGGGCAAGCGGAATTCACCCCTCCACTTT	CASSPRGGKRNSPLHF
.	TRBV9	TRBJ1-1	.	TGTGCCAGCAGCCTTTTCCCGTTTGAGGGGGGGACTGAAGCTTTCTTT	CASSLFPFEGGTEAFF
TRBD1	TRBV4-3	TRBJ1-4	.	TGCGCCAGCAGCCAAGATCGGACAGGTTGGGAAAAACTGTTTTTT	CASSQDRTGWEKLFF
TRBD1	TRBV2	TRBJ2-2	.	TGTGCCAGCAGTGAACAGGGGGTAGGCTGGGAGCTGTTTTTT	CASSEQGVGWELFF
TRBD2	TRBV5-4	TRBJ2-7	.	TGTGCCAGCAGCCCCCGGGCGGGACTAGCGGGAGTCGAGCAGTACTTC	CASSPRAGLAGVEQYF
TRBD1	TRBV6-1	TRBJ1-2	few	TGTGCCAGCAGTGACTTCCTCACAGGGGCCCTGGACTATGGCTACACCTTC	CASSDFLTGALDYGYTF
.	TRBV5-5	TRBJ1-4	.	TGTGCCAGCGGGTGGGAGCCTGAGGAACTGTTTTTT	CASGWEPEELFF
TRBD1	TRBV10-2	TRBJ1-2	.	TGCGCCAGCAGTGAGCATACAGGGGTCGACTATGGCTACACCTTC	CASSEHTGVDYGYTF
.	TRBV9	TRBJ2-2	.	TGTGCCAGCAGCGCTTACCCCGGGACAATGAACACCGGGGAGCTGTTTTTT	CASSAYPGTMNTGELFF
TRBD2	TRBV4-2	TRBJ2-5	.	TGTGCCAGCAGCCAAGTCAGGACTAGCGGCCACGAGACCCAGTACTTC	CASSQVRTSGHETQYF
.	TRBV19	TRBJ1-1	.	TGTGCCAGTAGTATCGGGCAGGGAATCACTGAAGCTTTCTTT	CASSIGQGITEAFF
.	TRBV9	TRBJ1-3	.	TGTGCCAGCAGCGTAGATAGCTCTGGAAACACCATATATTTT	CASSVDSSGNTIYF
.	TRBV7-2	TRBJ2-1	.	TGTGCCAGCAGCATGGGCCGAAGCTTCACCCACAATGAGCAGTTCTTC	CASSMGRSFTHNEQFF
TRBD1	TRBV9	TRBJ1-2	.	TGTGCCAGCAACCCCCAGGGGGCAAGCGGCTATGGCTACACCTTC	CASNPQGASGYGYTF
TRBD2	TRBV30	TRBJ2-7	.	TGTGCCTGGAGTGTGACTAGCCCGGCCGACGAGCAGTACTTC	CAWSVTSPADEQYF
.	TRBV7-2	TRBJ2-1	.	TGTGCCAGCAGCCCAGAGAGGGATGAGCAGTTCTTC	CASSPERDEQFF
.	TRBV11-2	TRBJ1-2	.	TGTGCCAGCAGCTTGGACATTGGCTATGGCTACACCTTC	CASSLDIGYGYTF
TRBD2	TRBV6-1	TRBJ2-7	.	TGTGCCAGCAGTGTCCCCTTAGCGGGAGCTCTGGACGAGCAGTACTTC	CASSVPLAGALDEQYF
TRBD1	TRBV5-1	TRBJ2-1	.	TGCGCCAGCAGACCCGGACAGGGGCAGGGCGGGACCAACTACAATGAGCAGTTCTTC	CASRPGQGQGGTNYNEQFF
TRBD2	TRBV5-4	TRBJ2-5	few	TGTGCCAGCAGCTGGACCTCGGGGGGGGGTGAGACCCAGTACTTC	CASSWTSGGGETQYF
.	TRBV14	TRBJ2-7	.	TGTGCCAGCAGCCACAGATCGGGAAGGGGGGGAGGCGAGCAGTACTTC	CASSHRSGRGGGEQYF
TRBD1	TRBV5-6	TRBJ1-5	.	TGTGCCAGCAGCTCCGGGACAGCAAATCAGCCCCAGCATTTT	CASSSGTANQPQHF
TRBD1	TRBV5-1	TRBJ2-5	.	TGCGCCAGCAGCCCACAGGGGCTTAAAGAGACCCAGTACTTC	CASSPQGLKETQYF
TRBD2	TRBV9	TRBJ2-2	few	TGTGCCAGCAGCCCGAGACTAGCGGTTAACACCGGGGAGCTGTTTTTT	CASSPRLAVNTGELFF
.	TRBV5-1	TRBJ2-7	.	TGCGCCAGCAGCCCGGGCCAAGCGCGGGGGACAGAGCAGTACTTC	CASSPGQARGTEQYF
TRBD2	TRBV5-1	TRBJ2-7	.	TGCGCCAGCAGCTTGGCCGTGGGGCTAGCGGGAGGCTACGAGCAGTACTTC	CASSLAVGLAGGYEQYF
TRBD2	TRBV30	TRBJ2-3	once	TGTGCTGAGGGGACTAGGTCCTACACAGATACGCAGTATTTT	CAEGTRSYTDTQYF
TRBD2	TRBV27	TRBJ2-4	.	TGTGCCAGCAGTTTATCTACTAGCGGAAGACTAGCCAAAAACATTCAGTACTTC	CASSLSTSGRLAKNIQYF
TRBD1	TRBV6-6	TRBJ1-5	.	TGTGCCAGCAGTCCGCCGGGACAGCGCAATCAGCCCCAGCATTTT	CASSPPGQRNQPQHF
.	TRBV7-2	TRBJ1-4	.	TGTGCCAGCAGCCCAGCCGGGACACTACTTGAAAAACTGTTTTTT	CASSPAGTLLEKLFF
.	TRBV5-1	TRBJ1-4	few	TGCGCCAGCAGCTTGGCGGCGGGGGAGGAAAAACTGTTTTTT	CASSLAAGEEKLFF
.	TRBV5-4	TRBJ2-1	.	TGTGCCAGCAGCACGGACTATAAGGCCTACAATGAGCAGTTCTTC	CASSTDYKAYNEQFF
.	TRBV30	TRBJ2-3	.	TGTGCCTGGAACTCCGGCACAGATACGCAGTATTTT	CAWNSGTDTQYF
TRBD2	TRBV4-1	TRBJ2-5	.	TGCGCCAGCAGCCAAATGGGACTAGCGGACCAGTACTTC	CASSQMGLADQYF
.	TRBV5-4	TRBJ2-7	.	TGTGCCAGCAGCTCACTTACCGGGAGTGGCGAGCAGTACTTC	CASSSLTGSGEQYF
TRBD2	TRBV9	TRBJ2-2	.	TGTGCCAGCAGCGTAGTCGGACTAGGGACCGGGGAGCTGTTTTTT	CASSVVGLGTGELFF
.	TRBV21-1	TRBJ1-5	.	TGTGCCAGCAGCCCCCAGACAGTTAACCCCAATCAGCCCCAGCATTTT	CASSPQTVNPNQPQHF
.	TRBV7-9	TRBJ1-3	.	TGTGCCAGCAGCCCATCCCCAGGGAAGGGTTACACCATATATTTT	CASSPSPGKGYTIYF
.	TRBV30	TRBJ1-6	.	TGTGCCTGGAGCAAGGGGATGGGGTCACCCCTCCACTTT	CAWSKGMGSPLHF
.	TRBV2	TRBJ2-1	.	TGTGCCAGCACCTCTGGCGGGGTTGTAAACGACAATGAGCAGTTCTTC	CASTSGGVVNDNEQFF
.	TRBV7-3	TRBJ2-3	.	TGTGCCAGCAGCCTCACAGGGTACACAGATACGCAGTATTTT	CASSLTGYTDTQYF
TRBD1	TRBV6-5	TRBJ1-1	.	TGTGCCAGCAGTATACCCGGGACAGGGTGGACTGAAGCTTTCTTT	CASSIPGTGWTEAFF
.	TRBV13	TRBJ1-1	.	TGTGCCAGCAGCTTAGTGCAGGGGGAAGCTTTCTTT	CASSLVQGEAFF
TRBD1	TRBV9	TRBJ2-5	few	TGTGCCAGCAGCGGGGGGACAGGGGGCCAGGAGACCCAGTACTTC	CASSGGTGGQETQYF
.	TRBV5-1	TRBJ1-6	once	TGCGCCAGCAGCTTTAACCAGGGGCACAATTCACCCCTCCACTTT	CASSFNQGHNSPLHF